This is a list of T cell receptor delta chains from one sample in a study of human gamma delta and Vdelta1 T cells. TCRdb re-called the PCR reads via CATT. The data hold 6,000 to 7,000 delta-chain clones, with nearly 40% observed a single time. Antigen specificity for these receptors is unknown. The sequenced material came from Vdelta1 gamma-delta T cells from blood grown in culture (DOT cells). The receptors derive from a human donor in good health. Both conserved end residues are part of each CDR3. The D gene is left open where the match is weak. The size entry is marked missing in some rows and otherwise reads once, few, many or a size class.

D: .
V: TRDV1
J: TRDJ1
size: .
DNA: TGTGCTCTTGGGGAACCCCGCCCCCTTTCCGAGCTGTTACTTCTGTACACCGATAAACCCATCTTT
CDR3: CALGEPRPLSELLLLYTDKPIF

D: TRDD3
V: TRDV1
J: TRDJ1
size: .
DNA: TGTGCTCTTGGGGAGCTGGGGGGAAAGGGCCCTATCGGGAATAACCCCAGGACCGATAAACTCATCTTT
CDR3: CALGELGGKGPIGNNPRTDKLIF

D: TRDD3
V: TRDV1
J: TRDJ1
size: .
DNA: TGTGCTCTTGGGGCCTCTTCTAGCCCCTGGGGGATACCTTTTGGCGATAAACTCATCTTT
CDR3: CALGASSSPWGIPFGDKLIF

D: .
V: TRDV1
J: TRDJ1
size: .
DNA: TGTGCTCTTGGGGATTCCCTTCCTACGAGGCCTCGACTGGGGGCCACCACCGATAAACTCATCTTT
CDR3: CALGDSLPTRPRLGATTDKLIF

D: TRDD2
V: TRDV1
J: TRDJ1
size: .
DNA: TGTGCTCTTGGGGACTCGCGTCTTCCTAACGGGTTCTACACCGATAAACTCATCTTT
CDR3: CALGDSRLPNGFYTDKLIF

D: TRDD3
V: TRDV1
J: TRDJ1
size: .
DNA: TGTGCTCTTGGGGAACGTTGGCCTCCATTCAGCCTTCCTCCGAGTACTGGGGGATCGTACACCGATAAACTCATCTTT
CDR3: CALGERWPPFSLPPSTGGSYTDKLIF

D: TRDD3
V: TRDV1
J: TRDJ1
size: .
DNA: TGTGCTCTTGGGAAGATTGGGGGATACAGCACCGATAAACTCATCTTT
CDR3: CALGKIGGYSTDKLIF

D: TRDD3
V: TRDV1
J: TRDJ1
size: .
DNA: TGTGCTCTTTACGCTGACTGGGGGTTTCCGAAGATTCCAGACACCGATAAACTCATCTTT
CDR3: CALYADWGFPKIPDTDKLIF

D: TRDD3
V: TRDV1
J: TRDJ1
size: few
DNA: TGTGCTCTTGGGGCCCCCTTCCCCCAGAACGCGGCGACTGGGGGATATTGGATCGATAAACTCATCTTT
CDR3: CALGAPFPQNAATGGYWIDKLIF

D: .
V: TRDV1
J: TRDJ1
size: few
DNA: TGTGCTCTTGGGGAACTATCCCCCTTTATATTTCCTACAGGTCATACCCTTACTGGGGGTACCCTAAAGGGGGGCGTAAACTACGATAAACTCATCTTT
CDR3: CALGELSPFIFPTGHTLTGGTLKGGVNYDKLIF

D: TRDD3
V: TRDV1
J: TRDJ1
size: few
DNA: TGTGCTCTTGGGGAACACAGGGTACTGGGGGATAAGAGGTACACCGATAAACTCATCTTT
CDR3: CALGEHRVLGDKRYTDKLIF

D: TRDD3
V: TRDV1
J: TRDJ1
size: .
DNA: TGTGCTCTTGGGGAACTGAATCGGACTCCACGCCGTACTGGGGGATACGCCCACACCGATAAACTCATCTTT
CDR3: CALGELNRTPRRTGGYAHTDKLIF

D: TRDD2
V: TRDV1
J: TRDJ1
size: .
DNA: TGTGCTCTTGGGGAACTTAGCTTCCTACACGATAAACTCATCTTT
CDR3: CALGELSFLHDKLIF

D: TRDD2
V: TRDV1
J: TRDJ1
size: .
DNA: TGTGCTCTTGGGGAACGGCAGGCCTTCCTACCCCGTGACACCGATAAACTCATCTTT
CDR3: CALGERQAFLPRDTDKLIF

D: .
V: TRDV3
J: TRDJ1
size: .
DNA: TGTGCCTCTAGGGTCCCCCTGGGGAAACGAGGTCTCATCTTT
CDR3: CASRVPLGKRGLIF

D: .
V: TRDV1
J: TRDJ1
size: .
DNA: TGTGCTCTTGGGGAACGAGGGGCCGATAAACTCATCTTT
CDR3: CALGERGADKLIF

D: .
V: TRDV1
J: TRDJ1
size: .
DNA: TGTGCTCTTGGGGAGACAAGGGGAAACCTACTTAGTCTCACCGATAAACTCATCTTT
CDR3: CALGETRGNLLSLTDKLIF

D: TRDD2
V: TRDV1
J: TRDJ1
size: .
DNA: TGTGCTCTTGGGGAACCTTCCTACATAGTACTGGCCCCCGGACTCATCTTT
CDR3: CALGEPSYIVLAPGLIF

D: .
V: TRDV1
J: TRDJ1
size: .
DNA: TGTGCTCTTGGGGACCCCATCCTACCGCTCACCGATAAACTCATCTTT
CDR3: CALGDPILPLTDKLIF

D: .
V: TRDV1
J: TRDJ1
size: .
DNA: TGTGCTCTTGGAGGACTTTTCCGCCTTTCCGGCCTTCATTTGGCTGGGCCTGGGGATAAACTCATCTTT
CDR3: CALGGLFRLSGLHLAGPGDKLIF

D: TRDD3
V: TRDV1
J: TRDJ1
size: .
DNA: TGTGCTCTTGGGGAACTAGACTGGGGGATACGGGAGTACACCGATAAACTCATCTTT
CDR3: CALGELDWGIREYTDKLIF

D: .
V: TRDV1
J: TRDJ1
size: .
DNA: TGTGCTCTTGGAGACGACGGTCCCCTGGTACAGACCGATAAACTCATCTTT
CDR3: CALGDDGPLVQTDKLIF

D: TRDD3
V: TRDV1
J: TRDJ1
size: .
DNA: TGTGCTCTTGGGGTGTTTCTGGGGGATCCGTACACCGATAAACTCATCTTT
CDR3: CALGVFLGDPYTDKLIF

D: .
V: TRDV1
J: TRDJ1
size: .
DNA: TGTGCTCTTGGGGAACTCTTGGGCCTACAATTCCCCACCGATAAACTCATCTTT
CDR3: CALGELLGLQFPTDKLIF

D: TRDD3
V: TRDV1
J: TRDJ1
size: once
DNA: TGTGCTCTTGGGGAACTAAATAGGGATTGGGGGATAGACAATGCGTACACCGATAAACTCATCTTT
CDR3: CALGELNRDWGIDNAYTDKLIF

D: .
V: TRDV1
J: TRDJ1
size: .
DNA: TGTGCTCTTGGGCCCTACGTGCCCGCGGGCACCGATAAACTCATCTTT
CDR3: CALGPYVPAGTDKLIF

D: .
V: TRDV1
J: TRDJ1
size: .
DNA: TGTGCTCTTGGGGAAGAATCCCCTCCCGTACTGGGTTCTTACACCGATAAACTCATCTTT
CDR3: CALGEESPPVLGSYTDKLIF

D: .
V: TRDV1
J: TRDJ1
size: few
DNA: TGTGCTCTTGGGGAAAACGCCCACCCCTGCCTTCACCCAGGGTTGTTCAAATACACCGATAAACTCATCTTT
CDR3: CALGENAHPCLHPGLFKYTDKLIF

D: .
V: TRDV1
J: TRDJ1
size: .
DNA: TGTGCTCTTGGGGAATATTGGGGGTCCAACCTTCCGGAGTGGGGGAAGCGGAACACCGATAAACTCATCTTT
CDR3: CALGEYWGSNLPEWGKRNTDKLIF

D: .
V: TRDV1
J: TRDJ1
size: few
DNA: TGTGCTCTTGGAGAACCGGGGGTCCCCGTGTACACCGATAAACTCATCTTT
CDR3: CALGEPGVPVYTDKLIF

D: TRDD3
V: TRDV1
J: TRDJ1
size: .
DNA: TGTGCTCTTGGGGAACTAGTGGTTTCTTCTAACTCCACTGGGGGCCCGGCCTGTACCGATAAACTCATCTTT
CDR3: CALGELVVSSNSTGGPACTDKLIF

D: TRDD2
V: TRDV1
J: TRDJ1
size: .
DNA: TGTGCTCTTGGGGTCCAGCCTTCCTACTTTAGGGGATCCTACTGGTCCACCGATAAACTCATCTTT
CDR3: CALGVQPSYFRGSYWSTDKLIF

D: .
V: TRDV1
J: TRDJ1
size: medium-sized
DNA: TGTGCTCTTGGGCCGCAAACCCCTCTGGTCCCTTTCCCGTACACCGATAAACTCATCTTT
CDR3: CALGPQTPLVPFPYTDKLIF

D: .
V: TRDV1
J: TRDJ1
size: .
DNA: TGTGCTCTTGGGGACGTAGTCCTACCCCCCTCTTTTCGGGACTACCGGTACACCGATAAACTCATCTTT
CDR3: CALGDVVLPPSFRDYRYTDKLIF

D: .
V: TRDV1
J: TRDJ3
size: .
DNA: TGTGCTCTTGGAGAACTAGCCCCATTAGTACTGTATGTTAGCTCCTGGGACACCCGACAGATGTTTTTC
CDR3: CALGELAPLVLYVSSWDTRQMFF